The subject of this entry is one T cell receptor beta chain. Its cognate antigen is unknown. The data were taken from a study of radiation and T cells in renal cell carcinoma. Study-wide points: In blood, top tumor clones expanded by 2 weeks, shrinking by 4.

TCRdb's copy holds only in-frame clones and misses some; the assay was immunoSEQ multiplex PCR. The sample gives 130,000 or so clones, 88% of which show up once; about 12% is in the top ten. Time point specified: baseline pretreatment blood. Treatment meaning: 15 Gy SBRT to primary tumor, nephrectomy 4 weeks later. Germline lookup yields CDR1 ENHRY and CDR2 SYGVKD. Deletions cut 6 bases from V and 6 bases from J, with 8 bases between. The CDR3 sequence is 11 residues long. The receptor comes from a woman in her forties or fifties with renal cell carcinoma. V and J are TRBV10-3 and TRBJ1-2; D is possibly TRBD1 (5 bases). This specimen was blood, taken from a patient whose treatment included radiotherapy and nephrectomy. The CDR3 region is CAISQGDGYTF. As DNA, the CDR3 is TGTGCCATCAGCCAGGGTGATGGCTACACCTTC.